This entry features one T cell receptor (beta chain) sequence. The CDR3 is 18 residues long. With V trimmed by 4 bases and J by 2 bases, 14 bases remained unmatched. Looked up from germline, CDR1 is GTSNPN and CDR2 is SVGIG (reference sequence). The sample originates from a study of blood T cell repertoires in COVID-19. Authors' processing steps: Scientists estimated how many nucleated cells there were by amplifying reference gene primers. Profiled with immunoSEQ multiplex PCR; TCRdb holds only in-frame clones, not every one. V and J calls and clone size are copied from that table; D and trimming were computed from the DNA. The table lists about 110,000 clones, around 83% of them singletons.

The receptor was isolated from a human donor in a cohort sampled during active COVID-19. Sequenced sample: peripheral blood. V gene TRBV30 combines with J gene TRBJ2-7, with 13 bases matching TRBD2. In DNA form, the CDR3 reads TGTGCCTGGACTAGACTAGCGGGAGGTGGTTCGAGCCCCTACGAGCAGTACTTC. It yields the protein CAWTRLAGGGSSPYEQYF.